The entry below gives a single T cell receptor (beta chain) sequence along with its context. The source of the sample is a study of T cell responses to AZD1222 COVID-19 vaccine. The CDR3 is 14 amino acids. Trimming took 1 base from V and 0 from J, leaving 3 bases between them. Germline loops: CDR1 LGHDT, CDR2 YNNKEL (reference sequence). Measured with immunoSEQ multiplex PCR; TCRdb has only the in-frame clones, and not every one. The data contain approximately 70,000 clones, approximately 90% of them singletons. The sample here was peripheral blood, taken on day 0 of AZD1222 vaccination. This receptor was taken from an adult in good health. The J gene is TRBJ2-2, the V gene TRBV3-1 (or the pseudogene TRBV3-2), with D uncertain. The CDR3 loop reads CASSQGPNTGELFF. The CDR3 nucleotides read TGTGCCAGCAGCCAAGGGCCGAACACCGGGGAGCTGTTTTTT.